These T cell receptor beta chains were read from a single sample in a study of shared clonotypes between healthy human individuals. Repertoires were generated with immunoSEQ multiplex PCR, while TCRdb's copy carries only in-frame clones and drops some. The sample consists of 2 million to 2.5 million clones, approximately 95% of them appearing once. The sequencing input was naive CD4+ T cells from PBMCs. The origin of the receptors is a man between 18 and 29 years old in good health. Some clones in this sample may be carry-over from other donors' samples. Each CDR3 is given without its conserved first and last residue.

TRBV19,ASSIDRAYSNQPQH
TRBV6-5,ASTLPGGETQY
TRBV19,ASTHWGRSDGYT
TRBV2,ASGGLAKTGELF
TRBV30,AWSGDRGDEQY
TRBV7-2,ASSRAGLADSYEQY
TRBV5-6,ASSSAGGPNEQF
TRBV7-9,ASRDRDVSTDTQY
TRBV7-2,ASSPSGSSYNEQF
TRBV7-2,ASSLSGYEQY
TRBV6-5,ASSVYNEQF
TRBV9,ASSVAWGTEAF
TRBV7-8,ASSSTLIDIYT
TRBV5-1,ASSLGGLYNEQF
TRBV30,AWSSLDGTQY
TRBV19,ASSPRHTNTEAF
TRBV5-4,ASSLGQGGKNIQY
TRBV7-8,ASSLPGGNTIY
TRBV28,ASSTWGAGATNEKLF
TRBV5-1,ASRWGGEGLTEAF
TRBV9,ASSLAPSSYNEQF
TRBV7-2,ASSSDDRGYGYT
TRBV19,ASRQTGLAGSYEQY
TRBV11-2,ASSFLQGYIEAF
TRBV7-9,ASSLGFRGQGNQPQH
TRBV5-5,ASSTLGEWETQY
TRBV6-5,ASSYFTGPYHEQY
TRBV2,ASSEVRVDFDEQY
TRBV5-4,ASSLEVATTEAF
TRBV12-5,ANEGSGNTIY
TRBV19,ASSLPRTGKDYGYT
TRBV5-4,ASSYGQGYT
TRBV28,ASGLGLFSGRDSYNEQF
TRBV11-3,ASSKTGGAGYT
TRBV5-1,ASSFVAAGDYEQF